The 26 T cell receptor beta chains listed next were all sequenced from one sample in a study of blood T cell repertoires in COVID-19. Clones were sequenced by immunoSEQ multiplex PCR, and TCRdb holds only the in-frame ones, with some missing. The sample holds about 180,000 clones; roughly 89% are singletons and the top ten take 1.5% to 2%. Material: peripheral blood. The receptors derive from a woman aged 45-60 years with acute or convalescent COVID-19.

This sequence joins TRBV2 and TRBJ2-7; no definite D call. Germline V gene lookup returns CDR1 SNHLY and CDR2 FYNNEI. V dropped 7 bases and J dropped 3 bases, with 7 bases sitting between them. CDR3 size: 11 residues. The CDR3 here is CASIADYEQYF. CDR3 coding DNA: TGTGCCAGCATAGCCGACTACGAGCAGTACTTC.

The genes are TRBV6-2 or TRBV6-3 and TRBJ2-1; 9 bases fit TRBD1. V trimming: 0 bases; J trimming: 10 bases; junction bases outside the gene matches: 4. Germline V gene sequence: CDR1 MNHEY, CDR2 SVGEGT. This CDR3 is 14 amino acids long. CDR3 DNA: TGTGCCAGCAGTTACTCCCGGACAGGGGTAGAGCAGTTCTTC. Amino acids: CASSYSRTGVEQFF.

This clone was observed once. Distinct nucleotide sequences in the sample also encode this CDR3. This chain joins TRBV9 and TRBJ2-2; D unresolved. The germline gives CDR1 SGDLS, CDR2 YYNGEE. Trimming shortened V by 4 bases and J by 2 bases, and 3 bases separated the two germline ends. This CDR3 region has 12 residues. The CDR3 sequence is CASSLNTGELFF. In DNA form, the CDR3 reads TGTGCCAGCAGCCTAAACACCGGGGAGCTGTTTTTT. Together with reference TRBV9 and TRBJ2-2, the CDR3 gives the full variable domain: DSGVTQTPKHLITATGQRVTLRCSPRSGDLSVYWYQQSLDQGLQFLIQYYNGEERAKGNILERFSAQQFPDLHSELNLSSLELGDSALYFCASSLNTGELFFGEGSRLTVL.

This chain uses TRBV5-1 with TRBJ2-1; 9 bases agree with TRBD2. Germline V gene lookup returns CDR1 SGHRS and CDR2 YFSETQ. The CDR3 is made up of 14 amino acids. V lost 3 bases and J lost 3; bases outside the gene matches: 1. The CDR3 nucleotides read TGCGCCAGCAGCTGGCGGGGGGGCTACAATGAGCAGTTCTTC. Amino acids: CASSWRGGYNEQFF.

V is TRBV5-1 and J is TRBJ2-5; 8 bases map to TRBD2. Losses at the gene ends were 3 bases for V and 2 bases for J; bases not matched to a gene: 9. Germline CDR1 and CDR2: SGHRS and YFSETQ. This CDR3 has 16 amino acids. CDR3 nucleotides: TGCGCCAGCAGCTATTCCGGGACTAGGGGACAAGAGACCCAGTACTTC. Translated: CASSYSGTRGQETQYF. The full variable domain, with the rest looked up from reference TRBV5-1 and TRBJ2-5, is KAGVTQTPRYLIKTRGQQVTLSCSPISGHRSVSWYQQTPGQGLQFLFEYFSETQRNKGNFPGRFSGRQFSNSRSEMNVSTLELGDSALYLCASSYSGTRGQETQYFGPGTRLLVL.

The count of this clone is one. The V call is TRBV7-5, the J call TRBJ1-2; the table names TRBD1, a call not compared with the DNA. TRBV7-5 is a listed pseudogene. CDR3 length: 14 residues. The CDR3 DNA reads as TGTGTCAGAAGCTTAGGGGCCGCGACCTATGGCTACACCTTC. Protein: CVRSLGAATYGYTF.

The chain employs TRBV6-6 and TRBJ2-7; TRBD2 aligns across 10 bases. The CDR3 covers 16 residues. V was clipped by 5 bases and J by 2 bases; unmatched bases: 9. The V gene's germline CDR1 is MNHNY and CDR2 SVGAGI (reference sequence). CDR3 sequence: CASSLRTSGLPYEQYF. CDR3 DNA sequence: TGTGCCAGCAGTCTCCGGACTAGCGGCCTCCCCTACGAGCAGTACTTC.

The chain joins TRBV5-6 to TRBJ2-7, with D tentatively TRBD2 (6 bases). This CDR3 region has 16 residues. Germline V gene lookup returns CDR1 SGHDT and CDR2 YYEEEE. V lost 0 bases, J lost 2 bases, and 15 bases lay in between. CDR3 amino acids: CASSLVGDSSPYEQYF. The CDR3 DNA is TGTGCCAGCAGCTTGGTTGGGGACTCGAGCCCCTACGAGCAGTACTTC.

The rearrangement joins TRBV28 to TRBJ2-7, with TRBD2 identical over 11 bases. Germline CDR1 is MDHEN and CDR2 is SYDVKM. J gave up 0 bases and V 9 bases, and 4 bases lay outside the gene matches. The CDR3 totals 14 residues. The CDR3: CASETSGDSYEQYF. As DNA, the CDR3 is TGTGCCAGTGAGACTAGCGGGGACTCCTACGAGCAGTACTTC.

V and J are TRBV3-1 (or the pseudogene TRBV3-2) and TRBJ2-3, with 8 bases aligning to TRBD2. This CDR3 contains 15 residues. CDR1 and CDR2 (germline): LGHDT, YNNKEL (reference sequence). V lost 2 bases to trimming and J lost 2 bases; unmatched junction nucleotides: 3. The CDR3 loop is CASSQIAGPTDTQYF. In nucleotides, the CDR3 is TGTGCCAGCAGCCAAATAGCGGGGCCCACAGATACGCAGTATTTT.

This chain connects TRBV6-5 to TRBJ1-2; 7 bases align to TRBD1. Germline lookup yields CDR1 MNHEY and CDR2 SVGAGI. This CDR3 has 14 amino acids. Trimming took 5 bases from V and 8 from J; bases not matched to a gene: 11. The CDR3 nucleotides read TGTGCCAGCAGTCGTCAAGTATCAGGGGGAGGCTACACCTTC. Its protein product is CASSRQVSGGGYTF.

V gene TRBV6-2 or TRBV6-3 combines with J gene TRBJ2-5, with 9 bases aligning to TRBD2. CDR3 size: 16 residues. V shed 2 bases, J shed 3 bases, and the junction held 7 bases outside the gene matches. Germline assignment: CDR1 MNHEY and CDR2 SVGEGT. The CDR3 region is CASSYASGEMEETQYF. The CDR3 DNA is TGTGCCAGCAGTTACGCTAGCGGGGAAATGGAAGAGACCCAGTACTTC.

The chain is built from TRBV19 and TRBJ1-6; D remains unclear. The CDR3 runs to 12 residues. V lost 6 bases and J 7 bases, leaving 7 bases between the germline ends. Germline V lookup: CDR1 LNHDA, CDR2 SQIVND (reference sequence). CDR3 amino acids: CASRASNSPLHF. DNA of the CDR3: TGTGCCAGTAGGGCTTCAAATTCACCCCTCCACTTT.

V usage is TRBV7-2 and J usage is TRBJ1-6; D is undetermined. The CDR3 has 15 amino acids. The V and J ends lost 2 bases and 10 bases respectively, with 15 bases between them. Germline V gene data show CDR1 as SGHTA and CDR2 as FQGNSA. The CDR3 loop reads CASSLMGGVDSPLHF. The CDR3 bases are TGTGCCAGCAGCTTAATGGGAGGAGTCGACTCACCCCTCCACTTT.

The rearrangement links TRBV19 to TRBJ1-5, with D possibly TRBD1 on 5 matching bases. The germline gives CDR1 LNHDA, CDR2 SQIVND (reference sequence). The CDR3 loop spans 16 amino acids. The V and J ends lost 7 bases and 7 bases respectively, with 23 bases between them. The CDR3 reads CASTLRGGTTSQPQHF. The CDR3 region has the DNA TGTGCCAGTACTCTAAGGGGCGGTACCACGTCCCAGCCCCAGCATTTT.

This clone has only one observation. Here the CDR3 reads CASGGAADTQYF. CDR3 in DNA: TGTGCCAGTGGGGGGGCGGCAGATACGCAGTATTTT. The V gene is TRBV19, the J gene TRBJ2-3; D may be TRBD2 (7 bases). The CDR3 is made up of 12 amino acids. Germline CDR1 is LNHDA and CDR2 is SQIVND (reference sequence). The V gene lost 8 bases and the J gene lost 4 bases, with 10 bases spanning the gap.

This clone was recorded only once. The chain uses TRBV4-3 and TRBJ2-3, with 9 bases identical to TRBD2. CDR3 length equals 17 residues. Germline V gene lookup returns CDR1 LGHNA and CDR2 YSLEER. Trimming removed 0 bases from V and 2 bases from J; junction bases left unmatched: 6. CDR3 amino acids: CASSQDWRGGYTDTQYF. DNA of the CDR3: TGCGCCAGCAGCCAAGATTGGCGGGGGGGCTACACAGATACGCAGTATTTT.

This rearrangement joins TRBV5-6 to TRBJ1-4, with 10 bases identical to TRBD1. The CDR3 length is 15 residues. V gave up 2 bases and J gave up 5 bases; unmatched junction bases: 3. CDR1 is SGHDT and CDR2 is YYEEEE in the germline V gene. The CDR3 DNA follows: TGTGCCAGCAGCTTACGGACAGGGGGGAATGAAAAACTGTTTTTT. Its translation is CASSLRTGGNEKLFF.

This clone was seen a single time. The V gene is TRBV7-9, the J gene TRBJ2-3, with TRBD2 matching over 9 bases. The CDR3 is made up of 14 amino acids. Germline V gene lookup returns CDR1 SEHNR and CDR2 FQNEAQ (reference sequence). V lost 5 bases and J lost 6; bases outside the gene matches: 6. CDR3 in amino acids: CASSPLAGIDTQYF. The CDR3 DNA reads as TGTGCCAGCAGCCCCCTAGCGGGGATTGATACGCAGTATTTT.

The chain uses TRBV7-2 and TRBJ2-3, with D tentatively TRBD2 (5 bases). From germline, CDR1 is SGHTA and CDR2 FQGNSA. This CDR3 spans 15 amino acids. V gave up 5 bases and J gave up 2 bases, with 14 bases separating them. The CDR3, as DNA: TGTGCCAGCAGCCATAGACTAAGCGACACAGATACGCAGTATTTT. It is translated as CASSHRLSDTDTQYF.

The V and J genes are TRBV25-1 and TRBJ1-2; TRBD1 aligns across 8 bases. J was trimmed by 5 bases and V by 7 bases; bases with no gene match: 6. The CDR3 totals 13 residues. Germline CDR1 and CDR2: MGHDK and SYGVNS. Here the CDR3 DNA reads TGTGCCAGCAATCGGGACAGGCCGTATGGCTACACCTTC. It yields the protein CASNRDRPYGYTF.

This clone was observed a few times. The J gene is TRBJ1-2, the V gene TRBV12-3 or TRBV12-4; D possibly corresponds to TRBD1 (6 bases). This CDR3 has 13 amino acids. The V gene lost 6 bases and the J gene lost 3 bases, with 11 bases spanning the gap. CDR3 sequence reads: CASREGQHYGYTF. The CDR3 DNA reads TGTGCCAGCAGAGAAGGACAGCACTATGGCTACACCTTC.

The chain combines TRBV19 with TRBJ2-5, with 10 bases lining up with TRBD1. The CDR3 spans 15 residues. CDR1 is LNHDA, CDR2 SQIVND, per germline (reference sequence). V lost 7 bases, J lost 4 bases, and 9 bases stayed unmatched. The CDR3 loop is CASTNIRQGAETQYF. The DNA of the CDR3 is TGTGCCAGTACTAATATCCGACAGGGGGCAGAGACCCAGTACTTC.

This CDR3 is CASSQRERANVLTF. The CDR3 nucleotides are TGTGCCAGCAGCCAAAGGGAGAGAGCCAACGTCCTGACTTTC. The chain has TRBV3-1 (or the pseudogene TRBV3-2) and TRBJ2-6; D might be TRBD2 (5 bases). The CDR3 has 14 residues. CDR1 and CDR2 (germline): LGHDT, YNNKEL (reference sequence). V lost 2 bases and J lost 7, with 9 bases in between.

V and J are TRBV10-3 and TRBJ1-4; 9 bases align to TRBD1. V lost 4 bases, J lost 5 bases, and 5 bases stayed unmatched. This CDR3 comprises 15 residues. Germline V CDR1 and CDR2: ENHRY, SYGVKD. The CDR3 here is CAISVDRGKNEKLFF. The CDR3 nucleotides are TGTGCCATCAGTGTGGACAGGGGCAAAAATGAAAAACTGTTTTTT.

The rearrangement uses TRBV7-6 and TRBJ2-5, with D possibly matching TRBD1 (5 bases). The CDR3 extends over 17 amino acids. The germline V and J ends were trimmed by 5 bases and 2 bases, with 21 bases remaining between them. Germline values: CDR1 SGHVS, CDR2 FNYEAQ. CDR3 protein: CASSQGPGPHKQETQYF. The CDR3 DNA is TGTGCCAGCAGCCAGGGTCCAGGTCCCCACAAGCAAGAGACCCAGTACTTC.